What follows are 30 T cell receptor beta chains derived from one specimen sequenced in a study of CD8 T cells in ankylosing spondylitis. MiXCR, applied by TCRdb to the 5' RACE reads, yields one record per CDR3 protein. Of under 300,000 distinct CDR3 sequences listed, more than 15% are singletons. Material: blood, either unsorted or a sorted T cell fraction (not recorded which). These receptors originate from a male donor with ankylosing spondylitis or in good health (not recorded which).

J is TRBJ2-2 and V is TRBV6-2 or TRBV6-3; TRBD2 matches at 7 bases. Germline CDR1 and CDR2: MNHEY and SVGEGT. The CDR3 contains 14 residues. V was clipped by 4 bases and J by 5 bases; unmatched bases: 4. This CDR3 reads CASSFTSVTGELFF. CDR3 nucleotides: TGTGCCAGCAGTTTTACTAGCGTTACCGGGGAGCTGTTTTTT.

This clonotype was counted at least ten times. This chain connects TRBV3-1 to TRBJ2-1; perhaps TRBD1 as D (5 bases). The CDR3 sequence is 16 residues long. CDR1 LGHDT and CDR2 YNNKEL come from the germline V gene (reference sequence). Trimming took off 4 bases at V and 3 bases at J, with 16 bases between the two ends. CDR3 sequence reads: CASSRPFRDSYNEQFF. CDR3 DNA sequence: TGTGCCAGCAGCCGACCGTTCAGAGACAGCTACAATGAGCAGTTCTTC.

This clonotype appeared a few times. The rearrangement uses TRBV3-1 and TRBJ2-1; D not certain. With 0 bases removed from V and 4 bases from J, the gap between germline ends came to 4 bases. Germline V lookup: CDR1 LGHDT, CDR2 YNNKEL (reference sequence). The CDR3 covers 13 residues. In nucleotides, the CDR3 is TGTGCCAGCAGCCAAGAAGATTACAATGAGCAGTTCTTC. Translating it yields CASSQEDYNEQFF.

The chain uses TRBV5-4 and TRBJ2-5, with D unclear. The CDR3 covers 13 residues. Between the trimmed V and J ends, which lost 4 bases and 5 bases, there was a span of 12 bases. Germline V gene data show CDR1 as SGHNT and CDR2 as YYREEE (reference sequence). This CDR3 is CASSPGLSETQYF. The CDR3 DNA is TGTGCCAGCAGCCCGGGTCTGTCGGAGACCCAGTACTTC.

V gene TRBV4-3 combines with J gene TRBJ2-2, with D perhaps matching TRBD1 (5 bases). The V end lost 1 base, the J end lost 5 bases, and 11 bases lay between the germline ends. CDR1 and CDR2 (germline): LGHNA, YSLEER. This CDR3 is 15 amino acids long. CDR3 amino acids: CASSQGRVSTGELFF. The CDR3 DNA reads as TGCGCCAGCAGCCAAGGCAGGGTGTCGACCGGGGAGCTGTTTTTT.

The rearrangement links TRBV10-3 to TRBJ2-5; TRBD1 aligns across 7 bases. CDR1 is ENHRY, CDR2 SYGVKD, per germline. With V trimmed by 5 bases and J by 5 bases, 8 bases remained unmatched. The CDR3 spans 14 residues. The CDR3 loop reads CAISTYRGEETQYF. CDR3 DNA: TGTGCCATCAGTACCTACAGGGGTGAGGAGACCCAGTACTTC.

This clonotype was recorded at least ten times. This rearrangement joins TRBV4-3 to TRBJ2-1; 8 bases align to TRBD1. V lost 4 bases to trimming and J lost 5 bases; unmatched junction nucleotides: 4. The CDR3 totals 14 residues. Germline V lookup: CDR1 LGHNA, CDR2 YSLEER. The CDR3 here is CASSLRGPHNEQFF. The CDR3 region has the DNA TGCGCCAGCAGCCTCAGGGGGCCACACAATGAGCAGTTCTTC.

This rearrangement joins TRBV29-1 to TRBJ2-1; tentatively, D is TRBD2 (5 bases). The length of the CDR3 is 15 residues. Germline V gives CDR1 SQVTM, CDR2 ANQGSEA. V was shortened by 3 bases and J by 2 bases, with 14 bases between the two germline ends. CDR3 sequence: CSVEGLALAYNEQFF. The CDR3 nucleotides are TGCAGCGTTGAGGGCCTAGCCTTAGCCTACAATGAGCAGTTCTTC.

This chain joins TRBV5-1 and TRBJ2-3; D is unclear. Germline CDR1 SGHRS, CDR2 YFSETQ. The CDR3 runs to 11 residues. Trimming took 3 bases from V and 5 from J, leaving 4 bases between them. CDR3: CASSSEDTQYF. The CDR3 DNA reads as TGCGCCAGCAGCTCCGAAGATACGCAGTATTTT.

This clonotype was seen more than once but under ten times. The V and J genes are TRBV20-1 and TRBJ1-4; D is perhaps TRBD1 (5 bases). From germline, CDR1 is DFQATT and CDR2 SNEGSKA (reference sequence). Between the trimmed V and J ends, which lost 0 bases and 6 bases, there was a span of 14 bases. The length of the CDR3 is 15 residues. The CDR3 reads CSARDGGSGDEKLFF. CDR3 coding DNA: TGCAGTGCTAGAGATGGGGGATCTGGGGATGAAAAACTGTTTTTT.

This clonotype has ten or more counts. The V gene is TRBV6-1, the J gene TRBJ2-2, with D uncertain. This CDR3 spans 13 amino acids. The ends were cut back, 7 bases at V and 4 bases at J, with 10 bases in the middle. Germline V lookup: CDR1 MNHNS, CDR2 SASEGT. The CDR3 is CASTLHTTGELFF. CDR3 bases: TGTGCCAGCACCTTACATACCACCGGGGAGCTGTTTTTT.

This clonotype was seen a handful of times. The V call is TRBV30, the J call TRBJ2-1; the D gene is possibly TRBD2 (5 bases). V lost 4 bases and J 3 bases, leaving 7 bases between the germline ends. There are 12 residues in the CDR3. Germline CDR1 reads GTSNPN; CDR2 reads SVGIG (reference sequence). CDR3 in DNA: TGTGCCTGGACGGGGTTCTACAATGAGCAGTTCTTC. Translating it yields CAWTGFYNEQFF. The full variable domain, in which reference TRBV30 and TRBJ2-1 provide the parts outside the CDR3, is SQTIHQWPATLVQPVGSPLSLECTVEGTSNPNLYWYRQAAGRGLQLLFYSVGIGQISSEVPQNLSASRPQDRQFILSSKKLLLSDSGFYLCAWTGFYNEQFFGPGTRLTVL.

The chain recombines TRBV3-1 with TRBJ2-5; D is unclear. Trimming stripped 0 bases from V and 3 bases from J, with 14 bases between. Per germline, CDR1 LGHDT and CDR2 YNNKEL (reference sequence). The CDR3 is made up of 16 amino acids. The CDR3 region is CASSQEGRLGKETQYF. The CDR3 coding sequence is TGTGCCAGCAGCCAAGAAGGCAGGTTGGGGAAAGAGACCCAGTACTTC.

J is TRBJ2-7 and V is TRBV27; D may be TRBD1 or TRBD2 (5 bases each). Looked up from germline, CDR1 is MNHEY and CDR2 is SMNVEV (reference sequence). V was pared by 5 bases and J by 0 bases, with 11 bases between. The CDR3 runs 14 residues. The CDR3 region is CASSLGPFSYEQYF. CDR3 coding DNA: TGTGCCAGCAGTCTGGGACCTTTCTCCTACGAGCAGTACTTC.

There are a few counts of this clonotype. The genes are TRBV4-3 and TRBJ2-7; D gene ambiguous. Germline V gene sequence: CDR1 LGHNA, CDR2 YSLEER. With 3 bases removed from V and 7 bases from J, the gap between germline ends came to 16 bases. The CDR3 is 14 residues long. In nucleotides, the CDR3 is TGCGCCAGCAGCCATGATGACCGACTCGCTGAGCAGTACTTC. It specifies CASSHDDRLAEQYF.

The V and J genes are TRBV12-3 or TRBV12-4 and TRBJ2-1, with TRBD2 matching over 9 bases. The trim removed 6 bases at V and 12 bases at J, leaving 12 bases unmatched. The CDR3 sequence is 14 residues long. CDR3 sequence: CASSPKAGGPLQFF. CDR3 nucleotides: TGTGCCAGCAGCCCCAAGGCGGGAGGGCCCCTGCAGTTCTTC.

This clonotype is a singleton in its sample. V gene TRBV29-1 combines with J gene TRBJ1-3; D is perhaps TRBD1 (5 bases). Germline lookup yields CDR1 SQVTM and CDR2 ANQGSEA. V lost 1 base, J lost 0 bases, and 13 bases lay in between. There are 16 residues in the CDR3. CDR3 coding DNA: TGCAGCGTTGAAGCGACAGAAAAGAGCTCTGGAAACACCATATATTTT. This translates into CSVEATEKSSGNTIYF.

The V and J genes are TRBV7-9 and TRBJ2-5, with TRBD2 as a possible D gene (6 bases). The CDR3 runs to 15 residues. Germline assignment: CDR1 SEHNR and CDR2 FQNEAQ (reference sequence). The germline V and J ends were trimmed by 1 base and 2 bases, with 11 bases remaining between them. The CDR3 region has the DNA TGTGCCAGCAGCTTAGGTCCGGGGGTACAAGAGACCCAGTACTTC. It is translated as CASSLGPGVQETQYF.

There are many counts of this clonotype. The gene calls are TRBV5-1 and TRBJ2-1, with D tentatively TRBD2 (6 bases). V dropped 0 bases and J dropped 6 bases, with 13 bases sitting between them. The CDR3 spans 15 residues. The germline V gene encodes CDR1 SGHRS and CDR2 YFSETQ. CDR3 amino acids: CASSLGGEGVNEQFF. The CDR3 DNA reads TGCGCCAGCAGCTTGGGGGGGGAAGGCGTCAATGAGCAGTTCTTC.

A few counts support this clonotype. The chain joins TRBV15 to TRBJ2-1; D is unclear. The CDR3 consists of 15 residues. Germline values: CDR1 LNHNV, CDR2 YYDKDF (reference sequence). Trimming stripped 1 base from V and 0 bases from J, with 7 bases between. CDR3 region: CATSRVPSSYNEQFF. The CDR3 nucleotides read TGTGCCACCAGCAGAGTTCCTAGCTCCTACAATGAGCAGTTCTTC.

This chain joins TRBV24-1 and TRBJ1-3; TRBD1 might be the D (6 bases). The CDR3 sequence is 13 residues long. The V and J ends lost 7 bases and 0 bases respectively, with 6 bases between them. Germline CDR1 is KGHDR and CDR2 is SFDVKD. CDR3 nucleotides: TGTGCCACCAGACAGGGCTCTGGAAACACCATATATTTT. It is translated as CATRQGSGNTIYF.

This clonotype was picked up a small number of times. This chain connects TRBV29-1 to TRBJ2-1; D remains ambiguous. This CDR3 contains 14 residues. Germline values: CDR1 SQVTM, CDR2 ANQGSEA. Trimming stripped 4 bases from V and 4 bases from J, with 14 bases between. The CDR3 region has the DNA TGCAGCGTTGTGGGCGGCCTGGGATACAATGAGCAGTTCTTC. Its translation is CSVVGGLGYNEQFF.

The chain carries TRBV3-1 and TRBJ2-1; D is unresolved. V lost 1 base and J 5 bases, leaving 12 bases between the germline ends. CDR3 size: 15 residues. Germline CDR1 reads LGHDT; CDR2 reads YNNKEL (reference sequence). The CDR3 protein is CASSQVSDSNNEQFF. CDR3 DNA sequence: TGTGCCAGCAGCCAAGTTTCAGATTCCAACAATGAGCAGTTCTTC.

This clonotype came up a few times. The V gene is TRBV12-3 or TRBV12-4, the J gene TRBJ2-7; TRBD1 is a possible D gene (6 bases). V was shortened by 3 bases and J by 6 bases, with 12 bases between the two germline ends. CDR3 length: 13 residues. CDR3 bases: TGTGCCAGCAGTTTGGTCGGGACATCCGAGCAGTACTTC. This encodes CASSLVGTSEQYF.

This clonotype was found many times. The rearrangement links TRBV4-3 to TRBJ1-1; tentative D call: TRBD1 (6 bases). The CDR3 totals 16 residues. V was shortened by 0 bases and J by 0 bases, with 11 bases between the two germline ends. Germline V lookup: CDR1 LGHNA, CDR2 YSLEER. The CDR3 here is CASSQDRGTMNTEAFF. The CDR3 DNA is TGCGCCAGCAGCCAAGACAGGGGAACTATGAACACTGAAGCTTTCTTT.

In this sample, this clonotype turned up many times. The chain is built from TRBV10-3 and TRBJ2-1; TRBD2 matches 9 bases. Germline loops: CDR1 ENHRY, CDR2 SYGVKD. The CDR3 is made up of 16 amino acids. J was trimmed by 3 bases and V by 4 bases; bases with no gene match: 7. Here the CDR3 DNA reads TGTGCCATCAGTGGGCATTCTAGCGGGATCTACAATGAGCAGTTCTTC. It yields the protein CAISGHSSGIYNEQFF.

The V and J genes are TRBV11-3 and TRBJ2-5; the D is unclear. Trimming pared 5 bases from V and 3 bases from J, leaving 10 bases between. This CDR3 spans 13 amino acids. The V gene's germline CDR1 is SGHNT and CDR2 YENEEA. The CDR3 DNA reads TGTGCCAGCAGCCCCGGGTCGGAAGAGACCCAGTACTTC. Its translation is CASSPGSEETQYF.

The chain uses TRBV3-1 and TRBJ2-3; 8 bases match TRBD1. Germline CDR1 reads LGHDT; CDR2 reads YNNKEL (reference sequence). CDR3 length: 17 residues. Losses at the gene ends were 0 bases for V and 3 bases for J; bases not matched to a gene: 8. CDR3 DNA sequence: TGTGCCAGCAGCCAAGAGGTCGGCGGGACAGGTACAGATACGCAGTATTTT. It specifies CASSQEVGGTGTDTQYF.

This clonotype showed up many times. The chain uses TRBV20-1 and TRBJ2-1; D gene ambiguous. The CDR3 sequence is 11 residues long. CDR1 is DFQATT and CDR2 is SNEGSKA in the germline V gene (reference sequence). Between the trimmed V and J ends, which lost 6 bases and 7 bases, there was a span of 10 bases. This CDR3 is CSAPIINEQFF. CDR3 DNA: TGCAGTGCCCCGATAATTAATGAGCAGTTCTTC.

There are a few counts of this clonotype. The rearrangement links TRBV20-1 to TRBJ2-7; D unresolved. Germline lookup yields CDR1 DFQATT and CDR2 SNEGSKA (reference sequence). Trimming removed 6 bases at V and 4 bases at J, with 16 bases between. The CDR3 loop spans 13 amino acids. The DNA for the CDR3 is TGCAGTGCCCCCAAGCTTATGGGGTACGAGCAGTACTTC. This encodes CSAPKLMGYEQYF.